These 25 T cell receptor beta chains came from one sample sequenced in a study of response to subunit inactivated influenza vaccine. TCRdb fed the RT-PCR reads into MiXCR, producing one record per CDR3 protein. This sample carries roughly 780,000 distinct CDR3 sequences, approximately 17% of them seen once, and the ten largest clones take roughly a tenth. Sequences were derived from PBMCs from blood, sampled around 5 days after vaccination. The receptors originated from a man aged 50 or older who received an inactivated influenza vaccine.

The chain joins TRBV4-3 to TRBJ2-2, with D uncertain. Trimming took 0 bases from V and 0 from J, leaving 8 bases between them. The CDR3 length is 16 residues. The germline V gene encodes CDR1 LGHNA and CDR2 YSLEER. CDR3 in amino acids: CASSQDAEANTGELFF. In nucleotides, the CDR3 is TGCGCCAGCAGCCAAGACGCTGAGGCGAACACCGGGGAGCTGTTTTTT.

This clonotype has just a few counts. V is TRBV5-1 and J is TRBJ2-1; possible D gene TRBD1, 5 bases. Per the germline V gene, CDR1 is SGHRS and CDR2 is YFSETQ. The length of the CDR3 is 14 residues. V lost 2 bases and J lost 11, with 17 bases in between. For the CDR3, the DNA is TGCGCCAGCAGCTTTAACCCGGATCGACAGCAGCAGTTCTTC. Amino acid sequence: CASSFNPDRQQQFF.

This clonotype was observed a handful of times. The chain uses TRBV29-1 and TRBJ2-3, with D perhaps being TRBD1 or TRBD2 (5 bases each). CDR1 SQVTM and CDR2 ANQGSEA come from the germline V gene. The CDR3 spans 13 residues. V lost 7 bases and J 6 bases, leaving 17 bases between the germline ends. The CDR3 loop is CSAPFLGEDTQYF. DNA for the CDR3: TGCAGCGCCCCCTTTTTAGGGGAGGATACGCAGTATTTT.

This clonotype occurred a few times. The CDR3 DNA follows: TGCGCCAGCAGCCAAGATCGGACCCGGCCGTTCTTC. Translation gives CASSQDRTRPFF. The chain carries TRBV4-3 and TRBJ2-1; D unresolved. The germline CDR1 and CDR2 sequences are LGHNA and YSLEER. This CDR3 spans 12 amino acids. The ends were cut back, 0 bases at V and 15 bases at J, with 12 bases in the middle.

The chain recombines TRBV7-2 with TRBJ1-1, with D unclear. V lost 3 bases, J lost 0 bases, and 11 bases lay in between. Germline CDR1 SGHTA, CDR2 FQGNSA. The CDR3 runs to 15 residues. The CDR3 region has the DNA TGTGCCAGCAGCTTTGGCCGGGGATTGAACACTGAAGCTTTCTTT. Translated, it gives CASSFGRGLNTEAFF.

The genes are TRBV6-1 and TRBJ2-7; no reliable D call. Germline V gene data show CDR1 as MNHNS and CDR2 as SASEGT. V lost 4 bases and J lost 2, with 9 bases in between. This CDR3 is built from 13 residues. DNA for the CDR3: TGTGCCAGCAGTGTTACCAAAACCTACGAGCAGTACTTC. Its protein is CASSVTKTYEQYF.

This clonotype was detected only a few times. The rearrangement uses TRBV24-1 and TRBJ2-1; D perhaps matches TRBD2 (5 bases). The V and J ends lost 4 bases and 0 bases respectively, with 12 bases between them. This CDR3 is built from 16 residues. Germline CDR1 is KGHDR and CDR2 is SFDVKD. CDR3 sequence reads: CATSETGMSSYNEQFF. The DNA for the CDR3 is TGTGCCACCAGTGAAACCGGGATGAGCTCCTACAATGAGCAGTTCTTC.

The chain joins TRBV20-1 to TRBJ1-4; the match to TRBD1 covers 7 bases. The CDR3 is 15 amino acids. The trim removed 3 bases at V and 6 bases at J, leaving 10 bases unmatched. Germline V lookup: CDR1 DFQATT, CDR2 SNEGSKA (reference sequence). The CDR3 is CSASPPGQPDEKLFF. In DNA, the CDR3 is TGCAGTGCTAGCCCCCCGGGACAGCCCGATGAAAAACTGTTTTTT.

The chain links TRBV6-5 to TRBJ1-5; 8 positions agree with TRBD1. From germline, CDR1 is MNHEY and CDR2 SVGAGI. CDR3 length: 14 amino acids. V lost 5 bases and J lost 4; bases outside the gene matches: 4. Written as DNA, the CDR3 is TGTGCCAGCAGTACACGACAGGGGAATCAGCCCCAGCATTTT. Amino acid sequence: CASSTRQGNQPQHF.

In the case of this clonotype: Germline is not matched at one junction end, which may reflect a read error. CDR3 loop: CVSGRGQGASGELFF. The CDR3 DNA reads as TGTGTCAGCGGCCGAGGACAGGGGGCTTCCGGGGAGCTGTTTTTT. The rearrangement uses TRBV7-7 and TRBJ2-2; 11 positions match TRBD1. The CDR3 contains 15 residues. In germline, CDR1 is SSHAT, CDR2 FNYEAQ (reference sequence).

This clonotype was observed a handful of times. V gene TRBV12-3 or TRBV12-4 combines with J gene TRBJ1-3; D gene unclear. The CDR3 is 15 residues long. V was clipped by 4 bases and J by 1 base, with 11 bases between them. The CDR3 is CASSSGSRSGNTIYF. The CDR3 coding sequence is TGTGCCAGCAGTTCCGGGAGTCGGTCTGGAAACACCATATATTTT.

The V and J genes are TRBV28 and TRBJ2-1; TRBD2 matches 8 bases. Germline V gives CDR1 MDHEN, CDR2 SYDVKM. V was clipped by 5 bases and J by 2 bases; unmatched bases: 5. This CDR3 is 15 amino acids long. The CDR3 reads CASSPRGLAYNEQFF. The CDR3 nucleotides read TGTGCCAGCAGTCCCAGGGGACTAGCCTACAATGAGCAGTTCTTC.

The rearrangement uses TRBV7-7 and TRBJ2-2; 10 nucleotides agree with TRBD2. From germline, CDR1 is SSHAT and CDR2 FNYEAQ (reference sequence). This CDR3 spans 17 amino acids. J gave up 4 bases and V 4 bases, and 9 bases lay outside the gene matches. As DNA, the CDR3 is TGTGCCAGCAGCTCCGGGACTAGCGTAGGGGGCACCGGGGAGCTGTTTTTT. Amino acids: CASSSGTSVGGTGELFF.

The chain joins TRBV5-1 to TRBJ2-2; D ambiguous. CDR3 length: 15 amino acids. Germline CDR1 reads SGHRS; CDR2 reads YFSETQ. V shed 0 bases and J shed 4 bases, with 10 bases lying between them. The CDR3 nucleotides read TGCGCCAGCAGCTTGGATCCACGAGCCACCGGGGAGCTGTTTTTT. Encoded protein: CASSLDPRATGELFF.

In its sample, this clonotype was seen a few times. Here the CDR3 DNA reads TGCGCCAGCAGCCCGAGACCAGGGCATAATTCACCCCTCCACTTT. Residues: CASSPRPGHNSPLHF. The chain employs TRBV5-1 and TRBJ1-6; TRBD1 is a possible D gene (5 bases). The CDR3 spans 15 residues. Trimming removed 4 bases at V and 5 bases at J, with 13 bases between. CDR1 and CDR2 (germline): SGHRS, YFSETQ.

The V call is TRBV12-3 or TRBV12-4, the J call TRBJ2-3, with D unclear. The CDR3 runs to 12 residues. The V and J ends lost 6 bases and 2 bases respectively, with 6 bases between them. The CDR3 region is CASRSNTDTQYF. The CDR3 DNA is TGTGCCAGCAGATCCAACACAGATACGCAGTATTTT.

This clonotype was picked up a small number of times. The chain carries TRBV20-1 and TRBJ2-1; 7 bases match TRBD2. CDR3 length equals 16 residues. V shed 8 bases, J shed 5 bases, and the junction held 18 bases outside the gene matches. Germline CDR1 and CDR2: DFQATT and SNEGSKA (reference sequence). The DNA of the CDR3 is TGCAGTACTAAGCGGGGTGGGGATTTGGCCAACAATGAGCAGTTCTTC. Protein sequence: CSTKRGGDLANNEQFF.

Only a few counts were recorded for this clonotype. The chain uses TRBV30 and TRBJ1-2; the match to TRBD1 covers 8 bases. The V gene end was trimmed by 2 bases and the J gene end by 5 bases; junction bases not matched to a gene: 10. This CDR3 has 15 amino acids. CDR1 is GTSNPN and CDR2 is SVGIG in the germline V gene (reference sequence). The DNA for the CDR3 is TGTGCCTGGAGTCGCCAACTACAGGGGGGATATGGCTACACCTTC. Translation gives CAWSRQLQGGYGYTF. The full variable domain, with the rest looked up from reference TRBV30 and TRBJ1-2, is SQTIHQWPATLVQPVGSPLSLECTVEGTSNPNLYWYRQAAGRGLQLLFYSVGIGQISSEVPQNLSASRPQDRQFILSSKKLLLSDSGFYLCAWSRQLQGGYGYTFGSGTRLTVV.

This clonotype was seen only a few times. The V gene is TRBV18, the J gene TRBJ1-2; D gene uncertain. Germline lookup yields CDR1 KGHSH and CDR2 LQKENI. The CDR3 has 15 residues. Deletions cut 5 bases from V and 2 bases from J, with 15 bases between. The CDR3 reads CASSTAGGLNYGYTF. The CDR3 region has the DNA TGTGCCAGCTCAACAGCCGGAGGGTTAAACTATGGCTACACCTTC.

In this sample, this clonotype turned up a few times. The rearrangement links TRBV20-1 to TRBJ1-5; no firm D call. Per germline, CDR1 DFQATT and CDR2 SNEGSKA (reference sequence). Trimming removed 3 bases from V and 7 bases from J, with 13 bases in between. The CDR3 extends over 13 amino acids. The DNA of the CDR3 is TGCAGTGCTAGTGCCACGATCAGGCAGCCCCAGCATTTT. This gives the protein CSASATIRQPQHF.

This clonotype was counted a few times. The chain uses TRBV14 and TRBJ2-1; 11 positions agree with TRBD2. The CDR3 has 18 amino acids. V lost 0 bases, J lost 5 bases, and 9 bases stayed unmatched. Germline-derived CDR1 and CDR2 are SGHDN and FVKESK. The CDR3, as DNA: TGTGCCAGCAGCCAAGATGCAACGAGACTAGCGGGACACAATGAGCAGTTCTTC. Translating it yields CASSQDATRLAGHNEQFF.

The chain couples TRBV6-2 or TRBV6-3 to TRBJ2-3; no clear D gene. The germline V and J ends were trimmed by 7 bases and 4 bases, with 9 bases remaining between them. CDR3 length: 12 amino acids. In germline, CDR1 is MNHEY, CDR2 SVGEGT. CDR3 DNA sequence: TGTGCCAGCAATGTGGGTGCAGATACGCAGTATTTT. It is translated as CASNVGADTQYF.

In its sample, this clonotype was seen many times. The chain has TRBV7-2 and TRBJ2-5, with D perhaps matching TRBD1 or TRBD2 (5 bases each). CDR3 length: 13 residues. The V end lost 5 bases, the J end lost 4 bases, and 11 bases lay between the germline ends. CDR1 is SGHTA and CDR2 is FQGNSA in the germline V gene. CDR3 DNA sequence: TGTGCCAGCAGCAGAGGGACGACAGAGACCCAGTACTTC. It is translated as CASSRGTTETQYF.

This clonotype was counted many times. CDR3 sequence: CASSKGTASTDTQYF. CDR3 nucleotides: TGTGCCAGCAGCAAGGGGACGGCCAGCACAGATACGCAGTATTTT. The genes are TRBV7-2 and TRBJ2-3, with D possibly called TRBD1 or TRBD2 (5 bases each). The germline V gene encodes CDR1 SGHTA and CDR2 FQGNSA. The CDR3 has 15 amino acids. V dropped 5 bases and J dropped 0 bases, with 12 bases sitting between them.

The rearrangement links TRBV12-3 or TRBV12-4 to TRBJ1-4; D is possibly TRBD1 (6 bases). The CDR3 is 15 residues long. V gave up 6 bases and J gave up 5 bases, with 16 bases separating them. The CDR3 is CASSYAGQGNEKLFF. CDR3 sequence (DNA): TGTGCCAGCAGCTACGCGGGACAAGGCAATGAAAAACTGTTTTTT.